This T cell receptor (beta chain) emerged from a study of blood T cell repertoires in COVID-19. As handled by the study authors: The authors estimated nucleated cell counts from reference gene primer amplification. Method: immunoSEQ multiplex PCR; TCRdb's copy keeps in-frame clones and lacks some. For V, J and clone size, that table is used; D and trimming come from the DNA. The sample has about 40,000 clones; around three quarters are singletons. The germline CDR1 and CDR2 sequences are KGHSH and LQKENI. V lost 1 base, J lost 0 bases, and 6 bases lay in between. The CDR3 loop spans 15 amino acids. The sample taken for sequencing was peripheral blood. This chain connects TRBV18 to TRBJ1-4, with D hard to call. This TCR derives from a woman older than 75 with acute or convalescent COVID-19. In nucleotides, the CDR3 is TGTGCCAGCTCACCACAGACAACAACTAATGAAAAACTGTTTTTT. Encoded protein: CASSPQTTTNEKLFF.